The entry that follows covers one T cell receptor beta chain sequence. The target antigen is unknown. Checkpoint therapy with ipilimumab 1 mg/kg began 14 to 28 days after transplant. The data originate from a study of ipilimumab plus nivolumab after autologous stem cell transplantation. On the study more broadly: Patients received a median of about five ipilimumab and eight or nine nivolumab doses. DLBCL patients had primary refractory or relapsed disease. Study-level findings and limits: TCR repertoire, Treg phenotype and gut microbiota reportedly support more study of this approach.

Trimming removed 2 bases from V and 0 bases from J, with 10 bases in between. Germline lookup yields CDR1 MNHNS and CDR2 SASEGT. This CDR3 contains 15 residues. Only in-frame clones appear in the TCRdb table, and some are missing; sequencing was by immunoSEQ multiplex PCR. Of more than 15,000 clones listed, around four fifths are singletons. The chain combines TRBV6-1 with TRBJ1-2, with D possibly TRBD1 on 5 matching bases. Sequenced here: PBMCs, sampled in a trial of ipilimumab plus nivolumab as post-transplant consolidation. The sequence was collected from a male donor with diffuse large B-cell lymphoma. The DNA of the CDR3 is TGTGCCAGCAGTGAATACCAGGGAGCTAACTATGGCTACACCTTC. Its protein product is CASSEYQGANYGYTF.